This T cell receptor (beta chain) was found in a study of OX40 agonist ivuxolimab in advanced cancers. For this clone: What it binds is not known.

Findings of the study overall: It was not determined which antigens were specifically recognized by the peripheral T cells that had undergone clonal expansion. Compared with CD4+, CD8+ T cells on average had more expanded clones.

The protocol was immunoSEQ multiplex PCR, while the TCRdb copy is restricted to in-frame clones and leaves out a portion. Altogether fewer than 6,500 clones are present, about 71% being singletons, with the ten largest covering about 61%. Germline V lookup: CDR1 SGHTS, CDR2 YDEGEE. The CDR3 is made up of 16 amino acids. V gave up 4 bases and J gave up 7 bases; unmatched junction bases: 12. This clonotype was obtained from an adult with an advanced solid tumor such as melanoma, head and neck, liver or kidney cancer. The chain couples TRBV5-8 to TRBJ2-2; TRBD1 matches 8 bases. The sequencing here drew on CD4+ or CD8+ T cells sorted from blood, taken in a trial of the OX40 agonist ivuxolimab. This chain's CDR3 is CASSTYAGGAVGELFF. CDR3 nucleotides: TGTGCCAGCAGCACATATGCAGGGGGCGCGGTCGGGGAGCTGTTTTTT.